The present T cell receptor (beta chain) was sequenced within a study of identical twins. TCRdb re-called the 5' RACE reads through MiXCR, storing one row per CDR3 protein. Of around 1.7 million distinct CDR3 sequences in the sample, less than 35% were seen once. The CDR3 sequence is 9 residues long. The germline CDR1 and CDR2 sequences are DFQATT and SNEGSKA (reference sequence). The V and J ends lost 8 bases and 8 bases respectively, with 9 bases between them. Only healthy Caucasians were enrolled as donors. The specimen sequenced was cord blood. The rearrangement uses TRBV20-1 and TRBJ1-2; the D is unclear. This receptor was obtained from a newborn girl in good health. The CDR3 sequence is CSPPWGYTF. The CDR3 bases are TGCAGTCCACCCTGGGGCTACACCTTC.